This T cell receptor beta chain was observed in a study of neurological immune-mediated disorders. The method for making cDNA was 5'RACE, and it used 10-nucleotide random UMIs. TCRdb passed the 5' RACE reads through MiXCR, listing each CDR3 protein once. The sample includes roughly 100,000 distinct CDR3 sequences, about 3.8% seen only once; the top ten take 5% to 6.5%. This clonotype has a count of ten or more. The sequence was obtained from a woman aged 18-30 years with multiple sclerosis. Sample: PBMCs.

CDR3 nucleotide sequence: TGCAGTGCTTTAGCGGGATTGAACACCGGGGAGCTGTTTTTT. Translated: CSALAGLNTGELFF. The chain employs TRBV20-1 and TRBJ2-2; 8 bases are a match to TRBD2. The CDR3 covers 14 residues. Germline loops: CDR1 DFQATT, CDR2 SNEGSKA (reference sequence). The J segment lost 1 base and the V segment lost 5 bases, leaving 3 bases of the junction unmatched.